This T cell receptor (beta chain) was captured by sequencing in a study of cytomegalovirus exposure and HLA in healthy donors (dated by TCRdb to the late 2010s). Study-level background: According to a later analysis, the roughly 130 validation repertoires were produced on the same platform as the approximately 600 repertoires of the first cohort. The study aimed to test whether signatures of past pathogen exposure could be identified by cataloging public T cell receptors. A separate validation cohort of over 95 different subjects was used in addition to the approximately 640-subject first cohort. The study combined high-throughput TCR immunosequencing, statistical association of individual TCRs with disease status, and machine learning to predict cytomegalovirus infection status. General findings and caveats noted by the study authors: The validation cohort had no HLA typing available for a later analysis, so co-occurrence within that cohort was assessed over all 120 or so repertoires. Most TCR sequences were observed very rarely across donors, whereas some public TCRs were present in many individuals. Cytomegalovirus status was reported to be diagnosed by the classifier with high specificity and sensitivity in both the original and validation cohorts. In vitro tests confirmed that a few of the cytomegalovirus-associated TCR beta chains recognize cytomegalovirus antigens. A later analysis found that TCRs clustered in the first cohort also tended to co-occur in the roughly 120 validation repertoires, with 94% of cluster scores above 0. A total of 150 to 200 TCR beta chains were listed by the study as associated with cytomegalovirus. According to the authors, the approach could potentially be generalized to other disease states and immunological phenotypes.

The trim is 3 bases for V and 2 bases for J, with a gap of 12 bases between the germline ends. The CDR3 numbers 14 residues from cysteine through phenylalanine. Just CDR3 DNA is preserved here, 42 bases in frame from base 1. CDR1 is given as SGHRS and CDR2 as YFSETQ, both from the germline V gene. The donors belonged to the validation cohort of about 120 subjects, which was separate from the roughly 670-subject first cohort. On this clone itself: Its binding antigen is unknown. The sample holds no much larger clone one base away, and base qualities are not on file.

Receptor libraries were prepared by the immunoSEQ multiplex PCR assay. As for the authors' bioinformatics: A statistical classification framework was developed to diagnose cytomegalovirus status using the catalog of TCR beta chain sequences. TCRdb carries this immuneACCESS record with in-frame sequences only. Its versions omit some clonotypes, under half of them owing to an unresolved V gene in the studies checked, with the rest unexplained. From that table come the V and J calls and clone size; the DNA was used to work out D and trimming. A total of about 220,000 clones appear in this sample, around 80% of them only once. The ten largest clones add up to more than 12% of the sample.

The source material was PBMCs. The rearrangement combines TRBV5-1 with TRBJ2-7; a confident D gene designation cannot be given. The source is a woman younger than 45 in good health and CMV-seropositive. The CDR3 here reads CASSSSPQTYEQYF. The sequenced DNA is TGCGCCAGCAGCTCCTCACCCCAAACCTACGAGCAGTACTTC.